The clone carrying this T cell receptor beta chain was seen at least ten times. As yet, its antigen is unknown. One end of the junction does not line up with germline, which may come from a read error. The data derive from a study of radiotherapy plus CTLA-4 blockade in lung cancer. Study in general: Disease control was present in roughly 29% of patients, and objective responses in around 18%.

Study observations and caveats: Among reported predictors of response, early blood T cell clone dynamics with interferon-beta performed best. Peripheral blood showed expansion of tumor-derived TCR clones after radiotherapy and ipilimumab.

This CDR3 has 13 amino acids. The germline V gene has CDR1 SSHAT and CDR2 FNYEAQ (reference sequence). The method was immunoSEQ multiplex PCR; TCRdb's version includes in-frame clones alone and lacks a portion of them. The repertoire includes tens of thousands of clones, 65% to 80% of them detected once, and approximately 17% sits in the top ten. This sequence was found in a human donor with non-small cell lung cancer who had a complete response to radiotherapy plus ipilimumab. Sequencing used peripheral blood, obtained from a patient treated with radiotherapy plus ipilimumab. The chain links TRBV7-7 to TRBJ2-5; no clear D. The DNA of the CDR3 is TGTGCTAGCAGCTTAGGCCCTGAGGAGACCCAGTACTTC. It yields the protein CASSLGPEETQYF.